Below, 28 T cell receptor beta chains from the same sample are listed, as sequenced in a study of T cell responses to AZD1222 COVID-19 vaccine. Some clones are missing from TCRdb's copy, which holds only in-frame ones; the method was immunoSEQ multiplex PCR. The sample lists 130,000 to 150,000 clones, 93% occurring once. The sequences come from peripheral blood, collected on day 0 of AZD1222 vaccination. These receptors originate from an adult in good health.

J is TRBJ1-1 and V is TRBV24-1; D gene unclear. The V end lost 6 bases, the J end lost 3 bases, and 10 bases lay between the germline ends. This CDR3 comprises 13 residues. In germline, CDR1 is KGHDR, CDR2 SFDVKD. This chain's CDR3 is CATSRGGDTEAFF. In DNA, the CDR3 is TGTGCCACCAGTCGTGGAGGAGACACTGAAGCTTTCTTT.

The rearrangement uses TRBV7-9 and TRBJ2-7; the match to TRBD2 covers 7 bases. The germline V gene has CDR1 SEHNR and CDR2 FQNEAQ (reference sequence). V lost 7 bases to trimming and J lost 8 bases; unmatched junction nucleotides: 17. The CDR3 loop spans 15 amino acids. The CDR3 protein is CASTLYSGPREQQYF. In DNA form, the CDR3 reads TGTGCCAGCACCCTATATAGCGGGCCCCGCGAGCAGCAGTACTTC.

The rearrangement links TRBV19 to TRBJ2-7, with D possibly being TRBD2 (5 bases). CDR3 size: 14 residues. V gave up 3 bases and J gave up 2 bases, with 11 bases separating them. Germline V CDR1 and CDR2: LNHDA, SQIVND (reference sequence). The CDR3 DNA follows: TGTGCCAGTAGTATCATGTGGGAGACCTACGAGCAGTACTTC. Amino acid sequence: CASSIMWETYEQYF.

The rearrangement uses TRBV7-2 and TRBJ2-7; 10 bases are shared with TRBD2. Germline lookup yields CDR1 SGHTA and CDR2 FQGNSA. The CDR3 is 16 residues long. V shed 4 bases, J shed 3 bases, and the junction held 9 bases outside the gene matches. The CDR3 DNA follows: TGTGCCAGCAGCTGGCTAGCGGGAGCGGGGTACTACGAGCAGTACTTC. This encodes CASSWLAGAGYYEQYF.

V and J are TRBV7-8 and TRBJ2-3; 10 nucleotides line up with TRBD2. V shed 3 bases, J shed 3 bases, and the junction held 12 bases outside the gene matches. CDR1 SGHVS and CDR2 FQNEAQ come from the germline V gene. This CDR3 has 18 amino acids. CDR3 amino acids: CASSFVSGGAAATDTQYF. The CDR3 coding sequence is TGTGCCAGCAGCTTCGTCAGCGGGGGGGCGGCTGCGACAGATACGCAGTATTTT.

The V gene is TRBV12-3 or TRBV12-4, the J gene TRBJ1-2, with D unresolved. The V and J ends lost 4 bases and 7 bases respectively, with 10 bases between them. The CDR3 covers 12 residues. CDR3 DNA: TGTGCCAGCAGTTCGCTGGCCCGTGGCTACACCTTC. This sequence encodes CASSSLARGYTF.

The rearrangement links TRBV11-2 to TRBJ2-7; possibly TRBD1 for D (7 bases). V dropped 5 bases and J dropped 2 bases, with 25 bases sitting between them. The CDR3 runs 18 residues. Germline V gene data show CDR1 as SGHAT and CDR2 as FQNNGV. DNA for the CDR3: TGTGCCAGCAGCCCAGGGGGTTTAAGGGGGACTGTAGCCTACGAGCAGTACTTC. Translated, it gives CASSPGGLRGTVAYEQYF. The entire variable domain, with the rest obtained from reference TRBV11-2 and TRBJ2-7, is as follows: EAGVAQSPRYKIIEKRQSVAFWCNPISGHATLYWYQQILGQGPKLLIQFQNNGVVDDSQLPKDRFSAERLKGVDSTLKIQPAKLEDSAVYLCASSPGGLRGTVAYEQYFGPGTRLTVT.

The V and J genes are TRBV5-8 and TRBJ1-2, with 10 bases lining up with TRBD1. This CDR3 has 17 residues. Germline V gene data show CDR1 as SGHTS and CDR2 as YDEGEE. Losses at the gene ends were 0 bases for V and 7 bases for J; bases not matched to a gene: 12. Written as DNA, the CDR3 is TGTGCCAGCAGCTTGGGGATGTTTGGGACAGGGGCGTTTGGCTACACCTTC. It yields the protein CASSLGMFGTGAFGYTF.

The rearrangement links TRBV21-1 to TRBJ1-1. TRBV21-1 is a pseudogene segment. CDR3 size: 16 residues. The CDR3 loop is CASSKGEDGGNTEAFF. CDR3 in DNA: TGTGCCAGCAGCAAAGGGGAGGACGGGGGGAACACTGAAGCTTTCTTT.

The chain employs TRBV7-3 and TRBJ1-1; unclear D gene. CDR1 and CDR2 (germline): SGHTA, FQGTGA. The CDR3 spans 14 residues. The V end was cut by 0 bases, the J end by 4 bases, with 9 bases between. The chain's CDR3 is CASSLTPGSTEAFF. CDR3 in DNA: TGTGCCAGCAGCTTAACTCCGGGGAGCACTGAAGCTTTCTTT.

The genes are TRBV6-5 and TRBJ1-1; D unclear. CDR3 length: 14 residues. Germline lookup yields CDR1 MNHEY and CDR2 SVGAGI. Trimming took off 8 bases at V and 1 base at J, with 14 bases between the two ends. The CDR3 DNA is TGTGCCAGCCGCTACGTTGAAGGGAACACTGAAGCTTTCTTT. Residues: CASRYVEGNTEAFF.

Written as DNA, the CDR3 is TGTGCCAGCAGTGACTCCGGAGGGGTGCGTGGCTACACCTTC. Protein: CASSDSGGVRGYTF. The chain is built from TRBV6-4 and TRBJ1-2, with D possibly being TRBD1 (5 bases). Trimming took 0 bases from V and 7 from J, leaving 12 bases between them. From germline, CDR1 is MRHNA and CDR2 SNTAGT. This CDR3 region has 14 residues.

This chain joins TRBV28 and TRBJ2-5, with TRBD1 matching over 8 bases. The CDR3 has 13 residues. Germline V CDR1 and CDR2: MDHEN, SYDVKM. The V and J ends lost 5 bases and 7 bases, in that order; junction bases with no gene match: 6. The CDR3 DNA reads TGTGCCAGCAGTCCGTCGACAGGGGCGACCCAGTACTTC. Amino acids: CASSPSTGATQYF.

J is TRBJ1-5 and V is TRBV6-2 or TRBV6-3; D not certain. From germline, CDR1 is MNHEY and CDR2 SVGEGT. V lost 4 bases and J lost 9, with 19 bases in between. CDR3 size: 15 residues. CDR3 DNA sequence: TGTGCCAGCAGTTCGGCGCTTTCTAATCAGTGGCCCCAGCATTTT. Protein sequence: CASSSALSNQWPQHF.

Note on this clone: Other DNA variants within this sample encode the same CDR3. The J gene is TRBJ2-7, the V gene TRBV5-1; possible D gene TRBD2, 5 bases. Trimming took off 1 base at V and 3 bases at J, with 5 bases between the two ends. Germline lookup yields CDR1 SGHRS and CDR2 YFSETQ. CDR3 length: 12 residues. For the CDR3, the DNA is TGCGCCAGCAGCTTGAGCGGCTACGAGCAGTACTTC. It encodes CASSLSGYEQYF.

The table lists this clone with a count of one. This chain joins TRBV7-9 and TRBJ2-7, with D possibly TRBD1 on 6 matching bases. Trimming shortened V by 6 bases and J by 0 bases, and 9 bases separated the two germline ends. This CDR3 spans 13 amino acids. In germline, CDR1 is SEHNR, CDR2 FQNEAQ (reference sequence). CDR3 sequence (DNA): TGTGCCAGCAGGGGGGACAACTCCTACGAGCAGTACTTC. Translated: CASRGDNSYEQYF. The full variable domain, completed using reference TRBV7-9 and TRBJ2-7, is DTGVSQNPRHKITKRGQNVTFRCDPISEHNRLYWYRQTLGQGPEFLTYFQNEAQLEKSRLLSDRFSAERPKGSFSTLEIQRTEQGDSAMYLCASRGDNSYEQYFGPGTRLTVT.

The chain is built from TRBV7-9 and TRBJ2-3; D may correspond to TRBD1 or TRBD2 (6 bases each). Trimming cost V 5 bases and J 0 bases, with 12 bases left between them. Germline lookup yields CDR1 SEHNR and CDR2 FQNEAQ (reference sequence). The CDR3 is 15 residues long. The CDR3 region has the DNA TGTGCCAGCAGCAAGGGGGAGGTCAGCACAGATACGCAGTATTTT. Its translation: CASSKGEVSTDTQYF.

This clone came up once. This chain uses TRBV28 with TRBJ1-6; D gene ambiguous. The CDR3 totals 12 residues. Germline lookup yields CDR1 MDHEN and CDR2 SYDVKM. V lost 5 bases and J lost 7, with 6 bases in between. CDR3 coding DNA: TGTGCCAGCAGTCGACCCAATTCACCCCTCCACTTT. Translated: CASSRPNSPLHF.

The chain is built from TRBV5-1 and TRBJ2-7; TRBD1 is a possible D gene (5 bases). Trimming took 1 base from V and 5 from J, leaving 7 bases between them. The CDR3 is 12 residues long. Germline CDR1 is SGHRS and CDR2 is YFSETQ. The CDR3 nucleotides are TGCGCCAGCAGCTTGAGGGGTGACGAGCAGTACTTC. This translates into CASSLRGDEQYF.

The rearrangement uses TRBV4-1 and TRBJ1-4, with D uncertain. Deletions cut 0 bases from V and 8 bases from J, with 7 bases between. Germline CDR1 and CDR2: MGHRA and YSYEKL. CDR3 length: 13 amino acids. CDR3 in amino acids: CASSQEGGEKLFF. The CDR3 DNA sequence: TGCGCCAGCAGCCAAGAAGGTGGAGAAAAACTGTTTTTT.

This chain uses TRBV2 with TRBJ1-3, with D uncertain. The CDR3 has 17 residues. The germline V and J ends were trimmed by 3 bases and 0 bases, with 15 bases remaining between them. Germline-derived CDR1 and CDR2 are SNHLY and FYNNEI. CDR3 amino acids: CASSDRLSRVSGNTIYF. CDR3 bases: TGTGCCAGCAGTGACCGCCTCTCTCGGGTCTCTGGAAACACCATATATTTT.

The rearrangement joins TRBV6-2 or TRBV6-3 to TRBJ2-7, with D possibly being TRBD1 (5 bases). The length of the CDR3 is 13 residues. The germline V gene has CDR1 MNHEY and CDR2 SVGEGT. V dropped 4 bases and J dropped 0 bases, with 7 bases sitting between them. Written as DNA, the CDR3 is TGTGCCAGCAGTTTGGACACCTCCTACGAGCAGTACTTC. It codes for CASSLDTSYEQYF.

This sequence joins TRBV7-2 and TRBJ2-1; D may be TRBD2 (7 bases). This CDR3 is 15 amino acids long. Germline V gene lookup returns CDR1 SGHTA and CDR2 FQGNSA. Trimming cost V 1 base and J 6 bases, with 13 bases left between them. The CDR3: CASSLDGGRVNEQFF. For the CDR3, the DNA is TGTGCCAGCAGCTTAGACGGGGGGCGTGTCAATGAGCAGTTCTTC.

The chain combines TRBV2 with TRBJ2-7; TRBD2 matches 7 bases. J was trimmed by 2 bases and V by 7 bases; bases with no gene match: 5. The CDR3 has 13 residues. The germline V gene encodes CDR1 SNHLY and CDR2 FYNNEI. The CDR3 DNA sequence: TGTGCCAGCATGTCCCGGGAGGCCTACGAGCAGTACTTC. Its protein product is CASMSREAYEQYF.

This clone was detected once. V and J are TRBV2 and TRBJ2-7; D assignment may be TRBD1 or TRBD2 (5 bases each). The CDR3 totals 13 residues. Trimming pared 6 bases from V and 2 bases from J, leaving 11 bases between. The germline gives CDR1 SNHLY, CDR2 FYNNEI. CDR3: CASRGDGTYEQYF. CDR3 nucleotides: TGTGCCAGCAGGGGGGACGGTACCTACGAGCAGTACTTC.

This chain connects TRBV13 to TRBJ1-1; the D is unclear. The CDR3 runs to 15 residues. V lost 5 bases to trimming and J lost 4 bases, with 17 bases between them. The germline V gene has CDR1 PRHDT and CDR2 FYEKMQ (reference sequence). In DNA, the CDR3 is TGTGCCAGCAGCCCACTGACCCGCGAGGGCACTGAAGCTTTCTTT. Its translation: CASSPLTREGTEAFF.

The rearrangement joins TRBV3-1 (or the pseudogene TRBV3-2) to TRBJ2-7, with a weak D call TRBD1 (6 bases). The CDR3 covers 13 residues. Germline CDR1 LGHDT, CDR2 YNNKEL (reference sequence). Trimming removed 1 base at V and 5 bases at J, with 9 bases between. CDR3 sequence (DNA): TGTGCCAGCAGCCAAGGGGCAGGGGACGAGCAGTACTTC. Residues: CASSQGAGDEQYF.

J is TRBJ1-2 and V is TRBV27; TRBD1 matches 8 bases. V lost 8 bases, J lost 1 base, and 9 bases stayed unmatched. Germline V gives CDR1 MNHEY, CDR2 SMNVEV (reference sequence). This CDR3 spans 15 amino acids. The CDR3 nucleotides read TGTGCCAGCGGGCTCAGGGGGCCTTATAACTATGGCTACACCTTC. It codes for CASGLRGPYNYGYTF.